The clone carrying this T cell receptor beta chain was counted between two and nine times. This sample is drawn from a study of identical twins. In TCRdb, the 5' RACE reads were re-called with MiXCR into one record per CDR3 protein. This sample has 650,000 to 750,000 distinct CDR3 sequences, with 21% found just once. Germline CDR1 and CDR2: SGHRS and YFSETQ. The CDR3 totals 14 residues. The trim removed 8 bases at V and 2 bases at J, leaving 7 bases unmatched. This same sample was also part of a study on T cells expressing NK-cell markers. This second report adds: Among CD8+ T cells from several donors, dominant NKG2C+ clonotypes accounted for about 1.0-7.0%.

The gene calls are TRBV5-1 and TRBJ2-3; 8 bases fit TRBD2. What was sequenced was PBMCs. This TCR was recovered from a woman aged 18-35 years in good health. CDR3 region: CASHQRGSTDTQYF. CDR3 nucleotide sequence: TGCGCCAGTCACCAGCGGGGGTCCACAGATACGCAGTATTTT.